This TCR beta chain was recovered during a study of cytomegalovirus exposure and HLA in healthy donors. The study, taken as a whole, reports: Trimming of TCR beta V- and J-genes showed a link, identified in a later analysis, to a missense DCLRE1C variant.

CDR1 is MGHRA, CDR2 YSYEKL, per germline. The V segment lost 0 bases and the J segment 5 bases; nucleotides outside the gene matches: 12. The CDR3 has 19 amino acids. To note about this clone: Its antigen is not known.

Primers: 60 Vbeta forward and 13 Jbeta reverse. This table comes from immunoSEQ multiplex PCR, and its TCRdb copy is limited to in-frame clones, with some not included. The profile shows approximately 160,000 clones, approximately 80% of them singletons. Sequencing was performed on PBMCs. This chain connects TRBV4-1 to TRBJ2-3; 12 nucleotides agree with TRBD2. This sequence was found in a man younger than 45 in good health and CMV-seropositive. CDR3 region: CASSQEGASGGAPRDTQYF. The CDR3 DNA reads as TGCGCCAGCAGCCAAGAGGGCGCTAGCGGGGGGGCCCCTAGAGATACGCAGTATTTT.